These 7 T cell receptor beta chains were sequenced from one sample in a study of cytomegalovirus exposure and HLA in healthy donors. The PCR made use of 60 Vbeta and 13 Jbeta primers. Libraries were prepared by immunoSEQ multiplex PCR; TCRdb keeps only in-frame clonotypes and omits some of them. The sample gives about 59,000 clones, over 60% of which show up once; 6.8% is in the top ten. Sequencing was carried out using PBMCs. The receptor source for this set is a man aged 30 to 45 in good health and CMV-seropositive.

V is TRBV4-3 and J is TRBJ2-3; no definite D call. CDR1 is LGHNA and CDR2 is YSLEER in the germline V gene. With 4 bases removed from V and 4 bases from J, the gap between germline ends came to 9 bases. The CDR3 covers 13 residues. The CDR3 region is CASSPLAADTQYF. The CDR3, as DNA: TGCGCCAGCAGCCCCCTGGCCGCAGATACGCAGTATTTT.

The chain couples TRBV29-1 to TRBJ1-1, with D maybe TRBD1 (6 bases). Germline lookup yields CDR1 SQVTM and CDR2 ANQGSEA. Trimming cost V 3 bases and J 1 base, with 12 bases left between them. This CDR3 is built from 14 residues. The CDR3 coding sequence is TGCAGCGTTGATGGGAACAGGGAGAACACTGAAGCTTTCTTT. It specifies CSVDGNRENTEAFF.

The chain recombines TRBV14 with TRBJ1-2, with a tentative D call TRBD1 (5 bases). Trimming shortened V by 5 bases and J by 4 bases, and 14 bases separated the two germline ends. This CDR3 has 14 residues. The germline V gene encodes CDR1 SGHDN and CDR2 FVKESK. CDR3 in amino acids: CASSRRQYGYGYTF. DNA of the CDR3: TGTGCCAGCAGCAGGAGACAGTACGGCTATGGCTACACCTTC.

The chain joins TRBV29-1 to TRBJ1-1; perhaps TRBD1 as D (5 bases). Trimming left V 6 bases short and J 4 bases short, with 18 bases between. CDR3 length equals 14 residues. Per the germline V gene, CDR1 is SQVTM and CDR2 is ANQGSEA. CDR3 region: CSVSGLLRVTEAFF. In nucleotides, the CDR3 is TGCAGCGTCTCGGGACTCCTACGGGTCACTGAAGCTTTCTTT.

The chain recombines TRBV6-1 with TRBJ1-1; D not resolved. Germline CDR1 and CDR2: MNHNS and SASEGT. Trimming left V 7 bases short and J 4 bases short, with 10 bases between. This CDR3 has 12 residues. The CDR3 DNA sequence: TGTGCCAGCATGCCAGGTCTCACTGAAGCTTTCTTT. Protein sequence: CASMPGLTEAFF.

This sequence joins TRBV6-5 and TRBJ2-7; 10 positions match TRBD1. V was pared by 5 bases and J by 3 bases, with 7 bases of the junction left unmatched. Germline assignment: CDR1 MNHEY and CDR2 SVGAGI. The CDR3 runs 15 residues. In nucleotides, the CDR3 is TGTGCCAGCAGTGCCCCGGGACAGGGGCGCTACGAGCAGTACTTC. It codes for CASSAPGQGRYEQYF.

This sequence joins TRBV19 and TRBJ2-3, with a weak D call TRBD1 (6 bases). The V gene's germline CDR1 is LNHDA and CDR2 SQIVND (reference sequence). V was clipped by 7 bases and J by 2 bases, with 13 bases between them. The CDR3 extends over 14 amino acids. For the CDR3, the DNA is TGTGCCAGTAAAGAACAGGGCAACACAGATACGCAGTATTTT. This gives the protein CASKEQGNTDTQYF.